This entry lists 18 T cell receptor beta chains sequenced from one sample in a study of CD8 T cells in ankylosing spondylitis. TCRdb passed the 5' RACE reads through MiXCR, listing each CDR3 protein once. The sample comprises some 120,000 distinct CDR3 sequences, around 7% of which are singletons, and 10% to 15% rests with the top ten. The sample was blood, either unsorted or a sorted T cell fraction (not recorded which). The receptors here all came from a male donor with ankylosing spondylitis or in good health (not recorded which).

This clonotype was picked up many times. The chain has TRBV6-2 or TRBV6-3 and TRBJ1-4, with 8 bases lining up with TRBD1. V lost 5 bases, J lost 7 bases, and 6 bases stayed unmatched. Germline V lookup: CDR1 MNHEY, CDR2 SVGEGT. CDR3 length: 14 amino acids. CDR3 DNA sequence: TGTGCCAGCAGTCGGACAGGGATTGGTGAAAAACTGTTTTTT. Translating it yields CASSRTGIGEKLFF.

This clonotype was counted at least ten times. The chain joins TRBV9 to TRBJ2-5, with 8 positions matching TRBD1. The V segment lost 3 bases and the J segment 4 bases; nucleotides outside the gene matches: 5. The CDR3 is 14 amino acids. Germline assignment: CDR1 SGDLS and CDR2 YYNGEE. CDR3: CASSGRQGRETQYF. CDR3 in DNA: TGTGCCAGCAGCGGAAGACAGGGGAGAGAGACCCAGTACTTC.

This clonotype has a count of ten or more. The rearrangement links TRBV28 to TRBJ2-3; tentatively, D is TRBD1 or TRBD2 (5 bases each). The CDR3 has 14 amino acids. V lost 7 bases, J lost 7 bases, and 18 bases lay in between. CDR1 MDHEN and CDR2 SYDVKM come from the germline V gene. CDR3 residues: CASTSPGLGNTQYF. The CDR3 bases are TGTGCCAGCACCTCCCCGGGGCTGGGCAATACGCAGTATTTT.

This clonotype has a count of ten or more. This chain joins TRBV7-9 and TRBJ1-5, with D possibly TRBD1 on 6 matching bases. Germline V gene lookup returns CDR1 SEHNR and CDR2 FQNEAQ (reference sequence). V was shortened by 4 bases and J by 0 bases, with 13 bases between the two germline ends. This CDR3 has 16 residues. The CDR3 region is CASSSSNRDSNQPQHF. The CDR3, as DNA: TGTGCCAGCAGCTCCAGTAACAGGGATAGCAATCAGCCCCAGCATTTT.

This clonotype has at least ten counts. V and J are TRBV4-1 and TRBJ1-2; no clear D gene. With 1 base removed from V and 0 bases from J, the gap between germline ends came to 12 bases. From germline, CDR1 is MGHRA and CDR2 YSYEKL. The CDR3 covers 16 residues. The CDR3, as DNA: TGCGCCAGCAGCCAAGTAGTCTCAGTCCCTAACTATGGCTACACCTTC. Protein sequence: CASSQVVSVPNYGYTF.

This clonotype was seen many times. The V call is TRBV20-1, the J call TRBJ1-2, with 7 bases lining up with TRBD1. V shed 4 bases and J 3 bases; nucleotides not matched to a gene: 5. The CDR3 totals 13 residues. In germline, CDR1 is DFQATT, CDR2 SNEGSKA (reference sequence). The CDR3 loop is CSAIDREDYGYTF. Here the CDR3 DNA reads TGCAGTGCTATTGACAGGGAGGACTATGGCTACACCTTC.

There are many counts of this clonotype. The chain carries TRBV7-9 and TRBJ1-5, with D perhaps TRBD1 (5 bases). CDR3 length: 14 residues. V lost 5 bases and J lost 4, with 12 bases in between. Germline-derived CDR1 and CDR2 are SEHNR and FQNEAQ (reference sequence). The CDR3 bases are TGTGCCAGCAGCGTAGACAGTCAGAATCAGCCCCAGCATTTT. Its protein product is CASSVDSQNQPQHF.

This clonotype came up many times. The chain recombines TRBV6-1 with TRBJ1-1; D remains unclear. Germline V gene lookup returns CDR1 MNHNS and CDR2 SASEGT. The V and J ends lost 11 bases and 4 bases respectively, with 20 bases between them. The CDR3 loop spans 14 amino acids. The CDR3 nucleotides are TGTGCCGTTACGGCGTGGACGAAGGGCACTGAAGCTTTCTTT. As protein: CAVTAWTKGTEAFF.

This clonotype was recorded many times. DNA of the CDR3: TGCAGCGTTTTAGGACAGAACTATGGCTACACCTTC. This codes for CSVLGQNYGYTF. This chain links TRBV29-1 with TRBJ1-2, with a weak D call TRBD1 (6 bases). The CDR3 is made up of 12 amino acids. The V and J ends lost 5 bases and 2 bases respectively, with 9 bases between them. The germline CDR1 and CDR2 sequences are SQVTM and ANQGSEA.

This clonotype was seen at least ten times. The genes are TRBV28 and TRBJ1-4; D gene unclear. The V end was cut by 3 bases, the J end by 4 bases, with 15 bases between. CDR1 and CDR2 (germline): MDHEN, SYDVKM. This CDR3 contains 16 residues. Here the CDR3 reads CASSLPRGDRNEKLFF. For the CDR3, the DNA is TGTGCCAGCAGTTTGCCCCGTGGAGACCGTAATGAAAAACTGTTTTTT.

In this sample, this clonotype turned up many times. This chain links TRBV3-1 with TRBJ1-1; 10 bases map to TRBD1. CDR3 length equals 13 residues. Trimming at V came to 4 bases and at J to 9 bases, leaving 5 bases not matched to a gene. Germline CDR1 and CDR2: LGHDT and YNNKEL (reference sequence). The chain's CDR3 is CASSLDRGHQAFF. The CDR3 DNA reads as TGTGCCAGCAGCCTAGACAGGGGGCATCAAGCTTTCTTT.

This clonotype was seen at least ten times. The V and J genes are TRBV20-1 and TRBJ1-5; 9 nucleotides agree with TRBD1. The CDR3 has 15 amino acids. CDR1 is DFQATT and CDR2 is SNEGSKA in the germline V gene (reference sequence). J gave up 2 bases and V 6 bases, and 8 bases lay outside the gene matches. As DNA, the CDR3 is TGCAGTGCCGGACAGGGGAACGGAGGCAATCAGCCCCAGCATTTT. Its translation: CSAGQGNGGNQPQHF.

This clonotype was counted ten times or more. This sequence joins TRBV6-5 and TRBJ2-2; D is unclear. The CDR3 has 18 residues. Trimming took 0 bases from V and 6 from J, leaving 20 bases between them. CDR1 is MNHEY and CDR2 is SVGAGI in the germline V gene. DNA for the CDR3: TGTGCCAGCAGTTACTCGATGGCTCTGGGATCGGGTCCCGGGGAGCTGTTTTTT. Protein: CASSYSMALGSGPGELFF.

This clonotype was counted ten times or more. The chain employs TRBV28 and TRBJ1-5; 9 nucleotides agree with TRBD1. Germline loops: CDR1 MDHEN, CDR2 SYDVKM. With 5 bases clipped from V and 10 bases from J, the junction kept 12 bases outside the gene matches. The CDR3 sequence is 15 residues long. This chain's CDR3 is CASSKQGAPMEPQHF. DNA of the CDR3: TGTGCCAGCAGTAAACAGGGGGCTCCTATGGAACCCCAGCATTTT.

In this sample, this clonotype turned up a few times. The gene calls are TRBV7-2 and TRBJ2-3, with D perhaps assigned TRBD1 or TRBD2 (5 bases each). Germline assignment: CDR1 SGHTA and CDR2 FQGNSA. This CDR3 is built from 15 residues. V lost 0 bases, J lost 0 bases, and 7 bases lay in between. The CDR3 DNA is TGTGCCAGCAGCTTAGCGGGGGTTAGCACAGATACGCAGTATTTT. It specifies CASSLAGVSTDTQYF.

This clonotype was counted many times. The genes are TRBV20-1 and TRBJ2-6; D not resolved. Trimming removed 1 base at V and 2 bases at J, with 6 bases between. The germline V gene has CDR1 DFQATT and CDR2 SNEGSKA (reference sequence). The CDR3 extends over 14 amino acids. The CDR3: CSARGGTGANVLTF. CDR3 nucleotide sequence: TGCAGTGCTAGAGGTGGGACTGGGGCCAACGTCCTGACTTTC.

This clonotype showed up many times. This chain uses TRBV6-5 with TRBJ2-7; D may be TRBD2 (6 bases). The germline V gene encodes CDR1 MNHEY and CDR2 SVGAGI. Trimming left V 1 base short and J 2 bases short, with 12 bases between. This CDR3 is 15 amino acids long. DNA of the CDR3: TGTGCCAGCAGTTACTGGGCTAGCGAGGCCTACGAGCAGTACTTC. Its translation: CASSYWASEAYEQYF.

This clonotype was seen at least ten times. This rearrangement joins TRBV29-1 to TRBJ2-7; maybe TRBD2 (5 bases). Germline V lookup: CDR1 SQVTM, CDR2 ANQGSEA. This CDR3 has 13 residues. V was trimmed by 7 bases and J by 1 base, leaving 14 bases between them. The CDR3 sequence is CSALPGFSYEQYF. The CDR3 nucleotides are TGCAGCGCCCTCCCGGGATTTTCCTACGAGCAGTACTTC.